The 12 T cell receptor beta chains below were found in one sample sequenced in a study of glioma-infiltrating T cells. Using RNA template, CDR3s of TCR alpha and beta were amplified with iRepertoire arm-PCR. TCRdb re-called the multiplex PCR reads with MiXCR, one entry per CDR3 protein. Among roughly 190,000 distinct CDR3 sequences listed, 32% were seen once. Sequencing was performed on glioma tissue, nonneoplastic brain tissue, or PBMCs (not recorded which). The receptors here all came from a human donor with low-grade glioma or glioblastoma, undergoing nonglioma brain surgery, or in good health (not recorded which).

This clonotype was recorded at least ten times. This chain connects TRBV20-1 to TRBJ1-6, with TRBD1 identical over 7 bases. CDR1 and CDR2 from the germline V gene are DFQATT and SNEGSKA (reference sequence). After removal of 0 bases from V and 7 bases from J, the junction contained 9 bases not matched to a gene. The CDR3 is made up of 16 amino acids. CDR3: CSARDGRGTVNSPLHF. CDR3 coding DNA: TGCAGTGCTAGAGACGGACGCGGGACAGTCAATTCACCCCTCCACTTT.

Details on this clonotype: A much larger clone sits a single nucleotide away, making a read error possible. The V gene is TRBV28, the J gene TRBJ2-1, with D unresolved. This CDR3 region has 13 residues. Trimming removed 6 bases at V and 4 bases at J, with 10 bases between. CDR1 is MDHEN, CDR2 SYDVKM, per germline. CDR3 region: CASRHPGYNEQFF. In nucleotides, the CDR3 is TGTGCCAGCAGGCACCCCGGGTACAATGAGCAGTTCTTC.

As regards this clonotype: A much more abundant neighbour one base away suggests this may be a read error. The chain couples TRBV5-1 to TRBJ2-1, with a tentative D call TRBD2 (5 bases). This CDR3 spans 16 amino acids. With 2 bases removed from V and 4 bases from J, the gap between germline ends came to 16 bases. Germline CDR1 is SGHRS and CDR2 is YFSETQ. The CDR3 DNA follows: TGCGCCAGCAGCTTTTCGGGTAGCGATGAATACAATGAGCAGTTCTTC. Its protein is CASSFSGSDEYNEQFF.

Points on this clonotype: This may stem from a read error, because a much larger clone lies one nucleotide away. The chain combines TRBV7-3 with TRBJ2-1, with D possibly being TRBD1 or TRBD2 (7 bases each). There are 20 residues in the CDR3. The germline gives CDR1 SGHTA, CDR2 FQGTGA. CDR3 loop: CASSQDPTPGAGQTYNEQFF. In DNA, the CDR3 is TGCGCCAGCAGCCAAGATCCGACTCCGGGAGCGGGACAGACCTACAATGAGCAGTTCTTC.

As for this clonotype: A read error may be the cause here, since a much bigger clone is one base away. The gene calls are TRBV19 and TRBJ2-3; D may be TRBD2 (5 bases). Germline V lookup: CDR1 LNHDA, CDR2 SQIVND (reference sequence). This CDR3 is 15 amino acids long. CDR3 in DNA: TGTGCCTGTAGTATTGGAGGCGGCCGCACAGATACGCAGTATTTT. Residues: CACSIGGGRTDTQYF.

The sample holds a few counts of this clonotype. The chain recombines TRBV28 with TRBJ2-7; a weak D match, TRBD1 (6 bases). The V end lost 7 bases, the J end lost 6 bases, and 16 bases lay between the germline ends. The V gene's germline CDR1 is MDHEN and CDR2 SYDVKM. The CDR3 totals 13 residues. CDR3 amino acids: CASNSTGFREQYF. The DNA of the CDR3 is TGTGCCAGCAATTCCACAGGGTTTCGCGAGCAGTACTTC.

The CDR3 region is CASRQDQGLGTDTQYF. The CDR3, as DNA: TGTGCCAGCAGACAAGATCAGGGGCTAGGCACAGATACGCAGTATTTT. The genes are TRBV6-5 and TRBJ2-3, with D perhaps matching TRBD1 (6 bases). The CDR3 totals 16 residues. Trimming removed 6 bases at V and 1 base at J, with 17 bases between. Looked up from germline, CDR1 is MNHEY and CDR2 is SVGAGI.

Ten or more counts support this clonotype. The genes are TRBV12-3 or TRBV12-4 and TRBJ2-7; D uncertain. The CDR3 has 12 residues. Trimming shortened V by 5 bases and J by 4 bases, and 9 bases separated the two germline ends. This CDR3 is CASSTRRYEQYF. The CDR3 DNA reads as TGTGCCAGCAGTACGCGTAGGTACGAGCAGTACTTC.

Ten or more counts support this clonotype. V is TRBV6-2 or TRBV6-3 and J is TRBJ2-1; 8 bases are shared with TRBD2. The CDR3 runs to 12 residues. V was pared by 11 bases and J by 9 bases, with 9 bases of the junction left unmatched. Germline values: CDR1 MNHEY, CDR2 SVGEGT. The CDR3 loop reads CAGKTGGAEQFF. For the CDR3, the DNA is TGTGCCGGCAAAACGGGAGGGGCTGAGCAGTTCTTC.

This chain links TRBV12-3 or TRBV12-4 with TRBJ2-1; D gene unclear. This CDR3 is 16 amino acids long. V lost 3 bases, J lost 10 bases, and 22 bases lay in between. The CDR3 DNA reads TGTGCCAGCAGTTTCGGTGCTGAGCTCCTGGGTTGGGAGCAGTTCTTC. Translated, it gives CASSFGAELLGWEQFF.

A word on this clonotype: A much larger clonotype is one base distant, so this may be a read error. The CDR3: CASGQDRGYSGNTIYF. The CDR3 DNA is TGCGCCAGCGGCCAAGATCGGGGTTACTCTGGAAACACCATATATTTT. V is TRBV4-1 and J is TRBJ1-3, with D unclear. Germline V gene sequence: CDR1 MGHRA, CDR2 YSYEKL. CDR3 length equals 16 residues.

The chain recombines TRBV28 with TRBJ2-1; 13 bases line up with TRBD2. The V gene's germline CDR1 is MDHEN and CDR2 SYDVKM. J lost 8 bases, V lost 3 bases, and 10 bases had no gene match. The CDR3 extends over 17 amino acids. The CDR3 DNA is TGTGCCAGCAGTTTCCCAGTACTAGCGGGAGGGTCTCATGAGCAGTTCTTC. It specifies CASSFPVLAGGSHEQFF.